This entry features one TCR beta chain sequence. The antigen is unknown. The record originates from a study of Tregs in tolerant kidney transplant recipients. Data came from immunoSEQ multiplex PCR; TCRdb stores just in-frame clones and leaves some out. The data contain more than 20,000 clones, over 75% of them seen just once; the ten biggest clones take up around 25%. Recipients received nonmyeloablative bone marrow transplants from related graft donors, with transient mixed chimerism. V was cut by 2 bases and J by 2 bases, with 4 bases left in between. The CDR3 has 12 residues. Germline lookup yields CDR1 SGHDT and CDR2 YYEEEE. The study, taken as a whole, reports: This study did not directly address biological reproducibility.

The source material was CD8+ T cells from blood (PBMCs), sampled 6 months after the transplant. The V and J genes are TRBV5-6 and TRBJ1-1; D remains unclear. This receptor was obtained from a human patient who received a combined kidney and bone marrow transplant. Some T cells may be supplied by the graft donor. The CDR3 reads CASSFYNTEAFF. The CDR3 coding sequence is TGTGCCAGCAGCTTTTATAACACTGAAGCTTTCTTT.